What follows are 6 T cell receptor beta chains derived from one specimen sequenced in a study of cytomegalovirus exposure and HLA in healthy donors (dated by TCRdb to 2016 to 2017). The receptor library was made with the immunoSEQ multiplex PCR assay. TCRdb took over this immuneACCESS table, retaining in-frame rearrangements with V and J assigned. Such tables are incomplete; in checked studies, under half of the missing clones stem from an unresolved V gene, and the remainder is unexplained. The sample yields 97,000 or so clones; about 88% were counted once. The ten largest clones capture 5.5% to 7% of the sample. Sequenced sample: PBMCs. All receptors come from a young man in good health and CMV-seropositive.

This clone was seen a few times. V and J are TRBV4-3 and TRBJ2-7; 8 bases are shared with TRBD1. Germline CDR1 and CDR2: LGHNA and YSLEER. The V segment lost 0 bases and the J segment 7 bases; nucleotides outside the gene matches: 5. The CDR3 has 14 amino acids. The CDR3 protein is CASSQEGRGREQYF. CDR3 sequence (DNA): TGCGCCAGCAGCCAAGAGGGCAGGGGGCGTGAGCAGTACTTC.

In this sample, this clone turned up a few times. The chain carries TRBV4-3 and TRBJ1-5; no reliable D call. CDR1 and CDR2 from the germline V gene are LGHNA and YSLEER. Trimming removed 0 bases at V and 1 base at J, with 7 bases between. The CDR3 consists of 15 residues. The CDR3 DNA is TGCGCCAGCAGCCAAGAGAGGCAGAGCAATCAGCCCCAGCATTTT. This codes for CASSQERQSNQPQHF.

The rearrangement links TRBV19 to TRBJ2-1; 10 nucleotides match TRBD1. Germline V CDR1 and CDR2: LNHDA, SQIVND (reference sequence). The CDR3 consists of 20 residues. The V and J ends lost 10 bases and 0 bases, in that order; junction bases with no gene match: 21. The CDR3 loop is CATSARKDRGGRYSYNEQFF. In DNA, the CDR3 is TGTGCCACTTCCGCCCGGAAGGACAGGGGGGGTCGGTACTCCTACAATGAGCAGTTCTTC.

This rearrangement joins TRBV7-9 to TRBJ2-3; 8 bases are shared with TRBD2. V lost 4 bases, J lost 2 bases, and 8 bases stayed unmatched. The CDR3 extends over 16 amino acids. The germline CDR1 and CDR2 sequences are SEHNR and FQNEAQ (reference sequence). CDR3: CASSSVAGWDTDTQYF. CDR3 DNA sequence: TGTGCCAGCAGCTCGGTAGCGGGATGGGACACAGATACGCAGTATTTT.

This clone was detected only a few times. J is TRBJ2-7 and V is TRBV20-1, with 9 bases matching TRBD2. This CDR3 has 11 amino acids. The germline V gene encodes CDR1 DFQATT and CDR2 SNEGSKA (reference sequence). The V and J ends lost 8 bases and 5 bases, in that order; junction bases with no gene match: 4. This CDR3 is CSPAGGHEQYF. The CDR3 DNA is TGCAGTCCTGCGGGAGGGCACGAGCAGTACTTC.

The chain has TRBV9 and TRBJ1-2; D is unresolved. CDR1 is SGDLS and CDR2 is YYNGEE in the germline V gene. CDR3 length equals 15 residues. The V end lost 0 bases, the J end lost 4 bases, and 13 bases lay between the germline ends. The CDR3 DNA reads as TGTGCCAGCAGCGTAGGAGAGGGATGGGTCTATGGCTACACCTTC. It yields the protein CASSVGEGWVYGYTF.